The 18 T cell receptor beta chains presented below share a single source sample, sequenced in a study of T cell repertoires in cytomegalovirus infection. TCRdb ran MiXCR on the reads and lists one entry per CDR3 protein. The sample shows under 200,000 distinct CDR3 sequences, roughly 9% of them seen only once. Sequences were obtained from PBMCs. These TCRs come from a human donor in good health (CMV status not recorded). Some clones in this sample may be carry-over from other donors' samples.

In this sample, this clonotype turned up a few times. The CDR3 DNA sequence: TGCAGTGCTGATAGAATATCGAACACCGGGGAGCTGTTTTTT. Its protein is CSADRISNTGELFF. This chain uses TRBV20-1 with TRBJ2-2; D is ambiguous. Trimming took 5 bases from V and 0 from J, leaving 10 bases between them. CDR1 is DFQATT and CDR2 is SNEGSKA in the germline V gene (reference sequence). CDR3 length: 14 residues.

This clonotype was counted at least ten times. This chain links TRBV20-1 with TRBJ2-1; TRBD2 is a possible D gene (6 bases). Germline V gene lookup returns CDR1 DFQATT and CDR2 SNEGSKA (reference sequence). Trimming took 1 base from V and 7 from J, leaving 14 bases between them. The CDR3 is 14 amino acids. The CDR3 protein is CSARGSTGDNEQFF. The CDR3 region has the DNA TGCAGTGCTAGAGGTAGTACGGGAGATAATGAGCAGTTCTTC.

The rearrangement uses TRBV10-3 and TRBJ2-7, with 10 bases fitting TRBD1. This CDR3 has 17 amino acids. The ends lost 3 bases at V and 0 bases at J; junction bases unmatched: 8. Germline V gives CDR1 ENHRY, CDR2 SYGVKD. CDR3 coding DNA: TGTGCCATCAGTGAAGCTCCGGGACAGGGGAACTCCTACGAGCAGTACTTC. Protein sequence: CAISEAPGQGNSYEQYF.

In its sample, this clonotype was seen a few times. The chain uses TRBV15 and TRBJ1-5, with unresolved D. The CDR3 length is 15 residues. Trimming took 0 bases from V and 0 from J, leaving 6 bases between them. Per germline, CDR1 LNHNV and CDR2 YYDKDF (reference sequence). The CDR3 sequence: CATSREGFSNQPQHF. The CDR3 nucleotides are TGTGCCACCAGCAGAGAGGGCTTTAGCAATCAGCCCCAGCATTTT.

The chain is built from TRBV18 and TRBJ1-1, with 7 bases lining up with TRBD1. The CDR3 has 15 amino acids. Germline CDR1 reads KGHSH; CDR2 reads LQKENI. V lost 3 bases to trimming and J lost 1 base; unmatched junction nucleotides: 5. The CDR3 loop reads CASSPKGQANTEAFF. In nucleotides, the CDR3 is TGTGCCAGCTCACCTAAAGGACAGGCGAACACTGAAGCTTTCTTT. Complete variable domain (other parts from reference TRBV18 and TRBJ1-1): NAGVMQNPRHLVRRRGQEARLRCSPMKGHSHVYWYRQLPEEGLKFMVYLQKENIIDESGMPKERFSAEFPKEGPSILRIQQVVRGDSAAYFCASSPKGQANTEAFFGQGTRLTVV.

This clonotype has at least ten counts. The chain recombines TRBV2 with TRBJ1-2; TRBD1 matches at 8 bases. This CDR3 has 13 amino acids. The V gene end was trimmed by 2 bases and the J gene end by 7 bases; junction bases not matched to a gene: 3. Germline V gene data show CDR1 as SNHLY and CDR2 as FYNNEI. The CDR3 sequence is CASSESDRAGYTF. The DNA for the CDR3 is TGTGCCAGCAGTGAATCGGACAGGGCTGGCTACACCTTC.

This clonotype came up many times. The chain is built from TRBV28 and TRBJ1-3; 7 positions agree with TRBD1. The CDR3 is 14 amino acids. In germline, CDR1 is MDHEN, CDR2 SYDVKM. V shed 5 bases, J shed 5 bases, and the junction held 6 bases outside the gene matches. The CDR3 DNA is TGTGCCAGCAGTCAAGCAGGGGGAAGAAACACCATATATTTT. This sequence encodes CASSQAGGRNTIYF.

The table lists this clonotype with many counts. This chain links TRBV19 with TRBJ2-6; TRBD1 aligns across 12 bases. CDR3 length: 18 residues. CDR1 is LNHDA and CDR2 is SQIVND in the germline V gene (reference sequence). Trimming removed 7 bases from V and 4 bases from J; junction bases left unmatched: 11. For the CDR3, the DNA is TGTGCCAGTACCCCACCGGGACAGGGGGCGCCCGGGGCCAACGTCCTGACTTTC. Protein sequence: CASTPPGQGAPGANVLTF.

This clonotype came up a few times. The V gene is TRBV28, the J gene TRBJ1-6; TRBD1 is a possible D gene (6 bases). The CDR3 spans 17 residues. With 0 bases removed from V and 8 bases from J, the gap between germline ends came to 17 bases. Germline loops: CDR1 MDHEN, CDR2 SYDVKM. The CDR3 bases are TGTGCCAGCAGTTTATGGGCCGCCGACAGGTCAGATTCACCCCTCCACTTT. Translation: CASSLWAADRSDSPLHF.

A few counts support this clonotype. The CDR3 here is CASIVTGTSTDTQYF. The DNA of the CDR3 is TGTGCCAGCATTGTTACGGGAACTAGCACAGATACGCAGTATTTT. The chain uses TRBV2 and TRBJ2-3, with D possibly matching TRBD2 (5 bases). Per germline, CDR1 SNHLY and CDR2 FYNNEI. The CDR3 covers 15 residues. Trimming stripped 7 bases from V and 0 bases from J, with 14 bases between.

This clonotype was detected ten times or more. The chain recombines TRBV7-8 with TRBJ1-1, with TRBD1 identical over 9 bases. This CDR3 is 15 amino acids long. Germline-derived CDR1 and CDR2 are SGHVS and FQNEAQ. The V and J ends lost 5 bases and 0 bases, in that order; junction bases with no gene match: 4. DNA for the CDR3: TGTGCCAGCAGCAGAAGGGACAGGGTGAACACTGAAGCTTTCTTT. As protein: CASSRRDRVNTEAFF.

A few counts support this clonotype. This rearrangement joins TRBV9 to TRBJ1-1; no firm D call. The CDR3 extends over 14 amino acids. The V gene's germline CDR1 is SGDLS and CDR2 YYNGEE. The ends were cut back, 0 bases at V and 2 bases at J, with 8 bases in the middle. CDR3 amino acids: CASSVGPENTEAFF. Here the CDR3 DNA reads TGTGCCAGCAGCGTAGGGCCGGAAAACACTGAAGCTTTCTTT.

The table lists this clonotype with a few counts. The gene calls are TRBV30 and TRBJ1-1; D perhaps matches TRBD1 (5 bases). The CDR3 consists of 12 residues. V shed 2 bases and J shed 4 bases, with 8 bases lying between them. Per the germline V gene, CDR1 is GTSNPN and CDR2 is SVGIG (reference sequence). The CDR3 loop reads CAWSWDVTEAFF. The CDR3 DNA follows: TGTGCCTGGAGTTGGGACGTCACTGAAGCTTTCTTT. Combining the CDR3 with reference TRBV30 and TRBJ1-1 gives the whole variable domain SQTIHQWPATLVQPVGSPLSLECTVEGTSNPNLYWYRQAAGRGLQLLFYSVGIGQISSEVPQNLSASRPQDRQFILSSKKLLLSDSGFYLCAWSWDVTEAFFGQGTRLTVV.

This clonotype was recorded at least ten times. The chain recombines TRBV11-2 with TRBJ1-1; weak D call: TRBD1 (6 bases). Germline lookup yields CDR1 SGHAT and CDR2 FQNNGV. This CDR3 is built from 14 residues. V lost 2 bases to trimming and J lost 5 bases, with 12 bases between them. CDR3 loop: CASSLMGGGTEAFF. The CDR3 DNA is TGTGCCAGCAGCTTAATGGGAGGGGGAACTGAAGCTTTCTTT. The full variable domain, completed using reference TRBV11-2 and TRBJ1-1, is EAGVAQSPRYKIIEKRQSVAFWCNPISGHATLYWYQQILGQGPKLLIQFQNNGVVDDSQLPKDRFSAERLKGVDSTLKIQPAKLEDSAVYLCASSLMGGGTEAFFGQGTRLTVV.

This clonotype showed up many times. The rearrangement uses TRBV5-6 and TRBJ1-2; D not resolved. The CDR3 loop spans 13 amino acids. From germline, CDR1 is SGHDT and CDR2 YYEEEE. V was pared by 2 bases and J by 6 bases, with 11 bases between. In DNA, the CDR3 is TGTGCCAGCAGCTTACCAGGAACGAATGGCTACACCTTC. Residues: CASSLPGTNGYTF.

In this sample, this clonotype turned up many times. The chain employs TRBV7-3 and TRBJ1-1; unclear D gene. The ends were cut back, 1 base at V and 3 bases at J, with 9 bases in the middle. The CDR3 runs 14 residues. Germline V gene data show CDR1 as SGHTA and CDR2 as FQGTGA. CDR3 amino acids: CASSLNFGDTEAFF. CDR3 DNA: TGTGCCAGCAGCTTAAACTTTGGGGACACTGAAGCTTTCTTT.

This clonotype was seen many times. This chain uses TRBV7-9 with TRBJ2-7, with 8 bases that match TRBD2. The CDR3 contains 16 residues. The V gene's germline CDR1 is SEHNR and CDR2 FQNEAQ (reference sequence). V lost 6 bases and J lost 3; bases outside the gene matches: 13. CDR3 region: CASSSTPGLGDYEQYF. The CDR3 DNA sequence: TGTGCCAGCAGTTCCACACCGGGACTAGGAGACTACGAGCAGTACTTC.

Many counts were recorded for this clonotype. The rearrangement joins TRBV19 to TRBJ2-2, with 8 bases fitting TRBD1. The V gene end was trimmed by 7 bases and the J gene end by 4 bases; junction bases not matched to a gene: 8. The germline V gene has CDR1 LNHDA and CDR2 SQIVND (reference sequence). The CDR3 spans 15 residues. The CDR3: CASMPRTGGTGELFF. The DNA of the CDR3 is TGTGCCAGTATGCCCCGAACAGGGGGCACCGGGGAGCTGTTTTTT.